A selection of T cell receptor beta chains follows, all from one sample in a study of shared clonotypes between healthy human individuals. Sequencing was performed with immunoSEQ multiplex PCR; in TCRdb, only in-frame clones are kept and a portion is missing. The sample holds 2 million to 3 million clones, more than 85% seen once. The sample comprised naive CD4+ T cells from PBMCs. The source is a man aged 18 to 30 in good health. Some clones in this sample may be carry-over from other donors' samples. Both conserved end residues are part of each CDR3. The D gene is left open where the match is weak. Rows give clone size only sometimes, using once, few, many, or a class for an expanded clone.

size,J,V,D,DNA,CDR3
-,TRBJ2-4,TRBV6-6,TRBD1,TGTGCCAGCAGGAGACAGGGCGGAGGCATTCAGTACTTC,CASRRQGGGIQYF
-,TRBJ2-7,TRBV28,TRBD2,TGTGCCAGCAGCAAGGCGGGGGGCCCGCTCTACGAGCAGTACTTC,CASSKAGGPLYEQYF
-,TRBJ2-7,TRBV10-1,-,TGCGCCAGCAGTGATACTAGGGGGGCCTACGAGCAGTACTTC,CASSDTRGAYEQYF
-,TRBJ2-4,TRBV7-9,TRBD1,TGTGCCAGCAGCTTAGGGGAAGGGGGCCCCTCGTCACGCTTCTTC,CASSLGEGGPSSRFF
-,TRBJ2-1,TRBV5-1,TRBD1,TGCGCCAGCAGCGCCCAGGGGGCGTCCTACAATGAGCAGTTCTTC,CASSAQGASYNEQFF
once,TRBJ1-2,TRBV28,TRBD1,TGTGCCAGCAGTCAGGGGGCGCGTGTGGAAGCTAACTATGGCTACACCTTC,CASSQGARVEANYGYTF
-,TRBJ1-1,TRBV7-2,TRBD1,TGTGCCAGCAGTCGACAGGGCATCACTGAAGCTTTCTTT,CASSRQGITEAFF
-,TRBJ1-3,TRBV11-2,-,TGTGCCAGCAGCTTTGCGAGGAACACCATATATTTT,CASSFARNTIYF
-,TRBJ2-5,TRBV25-1,-,TGTGCCAGCAGTGAACCAACCGACTACCAAGAGACCCAGTACTTC,CASSEPTDYQETQYF
-,TRBJ2-7,TRBV5-1,-,TGCGCCAGCAGCTTGGCTCCAGAAACCTACGAGCAGTACTTC,CASSLAPETYEQYF
-,TRBJ2-5,TRBV5-4,-,TGTGCCAGCAGCTTGACGGGACCCCGGGAGACCCAGTACTTC,CASSLTGPRETQYF
-,TRBJ1-1,TRBV28,-,TGTGCCAGCAGTTTAGTGGGGCGCCTTAACACTGAAGCTTTCTTT,CASSLVGRLNTEAFF
-,TRBJ2-3,TRBV7-2,TRBD1,TGTGCCAGCAGCTTACTAGGACAGGGGGGCACAGATACGCAGTATTTT,CASSLLGQGGTDTQYF
once,TRBJ2-3,TRBV7-8,-,TGTGCCAGCAAGCCGGGGTCAGATACGCAGTATTTT,CASKPGSDTQYF
-,TRBJ2-3,TRBV7-2,-,TGTGCCAGCAGCTTATTTTCAGGGATCGCACATACGCAGTATTTT,CASSLFSGIAHTQYF
-,TRBJ2-3,TRBV9,TRBD2,TGTGCCAGCAGCTCATATAGCGGGAGGGTGGCAGATACGCAGTATTTT,CASSSYSGRVADTQYF
-,TRBJ2-3,TRBV7-3,-,TGTGCCAGCAGCTTCGGCGGTCACTGGGCAGATACGCAGTATTTT,CASSFGGHWADTQYF
-,TRBJ2-2,TRBV4-1,-,TGCGCCAGCAGACTGTGGGGGAACACCGGGGAGCTGTTTTTT,CASRLWGNTGELFF
-,TRBJ2-2,TRBV28,-,TGTGCCAGCAGTTTGACGGAGATCACCGGGGAGCTGTTTTTT,CASSLTEITGELFF
-,TRBJ2-2,TRBV29-1,-,TGCAGCGTGATCGGTGGGGCAGGGAAGACCGGGGAGCTGTTTTTT,CSVIGGAGKTGELFF
-,TRBJ2-5,TRBV9,TRBD2,TGTGCCAGCAGTGGGTGGGCTAGCGGGGGAGAGACCCAGTACTTC,CASSGWASGGETQYF
-,TRBJ2-6,TRBV6-1,TRBD1,TGTGCCACCAACAGGGGTCTCAACGTCCTGACTTTC,CATNRGLNVLTF
-,TRBJ1-1,TRBV7-6,-,TGTGCCAGCAGCTCGCTCTTCGGCGTGAACACTGAAGCTTTCTTT,CASSSLFGVNTEAFF
-,TRBJ2-7,TRBV2,-,TGTGCCAGCAGTGGAGGCAGGGGACAAGAGCAGTACTTC,CASSGGRGQEQYF
-,TRBJ2-7,TRBV9,-,TGTGCCAGCAGCGTATCCGCCAAGGACGAGCAGTACTTC,CASSVSAKDEQYF
-,TRBJ2-2,TRBV6-1,TRBD2,TGTGCCAGCAGTGACCCTAGCGGGGCGAACACCGGGGAGCTGTTTTTT,CASSDPSGANTGELFF
-,TRBJ2-7,TRBV4-2,-,TGTGCCAGCAGCCAAGGCGCAGCTTACTACGAGCAGTACTTC,CASSQGAAYYEQYF
-,TRBJ1-2,TRBV6-5,TRBD1,TGTGCCAGCAGTTTAAGGACAGGGGCCGGCTACACCTTC,CASSLRTGAGYTF
-,TRBJ1-6,TRBV7-8,-,TGTGCCAGCAGCTTAGGGGCAGGGATCGATTCACCCCTCCACTTT,CASSLGAGIDSPLHF
-,TRBJ2-1,TRBV7-9,-,TGTGCCAGCAGAACGCTCGGGGGTGAGCAGTTCTTC,CASRTLGGEQFF
-,TRBJ2-1,TRBV5-4,-,TGTGCCAGCAGCTTCAAGGACATTCACAATGAGCAGTTCTTC,CASSFKDIHNEQFF
-,TRBJ2-2,TRBV18,-,TGTGCCAGCTCACTCTCGTCCGGCTATGATAACCCCGGGGAGCTGTTTTTT,CASSLSSGYDNPGELFF
once,TRBJ2-5,TRBV7-3,-,TGTGCCAGCAGCCGCAGGGTAGGGGAGACCCAGTACTTC,CASSRRVGETQYF
-,TRBJ2-2,TRBV5-1,-,TGCGCCAGCAGGGCGAATAGCGGCTTCACCGGGGAGCTGTTTTTT,CASRANSGFTGELFF
-,TRBJ1-2,TRBV18,-,TGTGCCAGCTCACCTAGTTCCCGGGACTATGGCTACACCTTC,CASSPSSRDYGYTF
-,TRBJ1-1,TRBV19,-,TGTGCCAGTAGTACGGACTCGCGAGGGGCATATACTGAAGCTTTCTTT,CASSTDSRGAYTEAFF
-,TRBJ1-2,TRBV7-5,-,TGTGTCAGAAGCCACCTGGGACAGGGGGCTGGAGGCTACACCTTC,CVRSHLGQGAGGYTF
-,TRBJ2-7,TRBV11-2,-,TGTGCCAGCAGCTTAGTTCTCGACGAGCAGTACTTC,CASSLVLDEQYF
-,TRBJ2-7,TRBV6-5,-,TGTGCCAGCAGTTACTCGGGATACTACGAGCAGTACTTC,CASSYSGYYEQYF
-,TRBJ1-2,TRBV28,-,TGTGCCAGCAGTTTTGTCTGGGACACCGGTGGCTACACCTTC,CASSFVWDTGGYTF
-,TRBJ1-1,TRBV7-9,-,TGTGCCAGCAGCCTCGGAGGGGACACTGAAGCTTTCTTT,CASSLGGDTEAFF
-,TRBJ2-7,TRBV6-5,-,TGTGCCAGCACCTCCTGGACTCCCTACGAGCAGTACTTC,CASTSWTPYEQYF
-,TRBJ2-5,TRBV6-5,-,TGTGCCAGCAGTTACTCGAAGGTGGGGGAGACCCAGTACTTC,CASSYSKVGETQYF
-,TRBJ1-4,TRBV27,TRBD1,TGTGCCAGCAGTTTATTCCAGGGGGGGGCGCTCAAGAACGGGAAACTGTTTTTT,CASSLFQGGALKNGKLFF
-,TRBJ2-3,TRBV7-3,-,TGTGCCAGCAGCTTAGAGGGTCGCACAGATACGCAGTATTTT,CASSLEGRTDTQYF
-,TRBJ2-2,TRBV4-1,TRBD2,TGCGCCAGCAGCCAAGCCCTTCTGAGCCCCGCGGGAGGCACCGGGGAGCTGTTTTTT,CASSQALLSPAGGTGELFF
-,TRBJ2-3,TRBV5-1,-,TGCGCCAGCAGCTTGGCGGGGGTTGGAGATACGCAGTATTTT,CASSLAGVGDTQYF
-,TRBJ2-5,TRBV5-6,-,TGTGCCAGCAAAAGGGGAAGTGAGACCCAGTACTTC,CASKRGSETQYF
-,TRBJ2-7,TRBV18,-,TGTGCCAGCTCAACGGACTCCTCCGAGCAGTACTTC,CASSTDSSEQYF
-,TRBJ2-1,TRBV19,TRBD2,TGTGCCAGTAGTGTGACTGGACTAGCGCCCAACAATGAGCAGTTCTTC,CASSVTGLAPNNEQFF
-,TRBJ1-5,TRBV10-2,-,TGCGCCAGCGCGGCAGGGAGCAATCAGCCCCAGCATTTT,CASAAGSNQPQHF
-,TRBJ2-5,TRBV5-1,-,TGCGCCAGCAGCTTGGTTCCCGACGGGGAGACCCAGTACTTC,CASSLVPDGETQYF
once,TRBJ2-2,TRBV7-9,-,TGTGCCACCCCGGCGGATGACCAAACCGGGGAGCTGTTTTTT,CATPADDQTGELFF